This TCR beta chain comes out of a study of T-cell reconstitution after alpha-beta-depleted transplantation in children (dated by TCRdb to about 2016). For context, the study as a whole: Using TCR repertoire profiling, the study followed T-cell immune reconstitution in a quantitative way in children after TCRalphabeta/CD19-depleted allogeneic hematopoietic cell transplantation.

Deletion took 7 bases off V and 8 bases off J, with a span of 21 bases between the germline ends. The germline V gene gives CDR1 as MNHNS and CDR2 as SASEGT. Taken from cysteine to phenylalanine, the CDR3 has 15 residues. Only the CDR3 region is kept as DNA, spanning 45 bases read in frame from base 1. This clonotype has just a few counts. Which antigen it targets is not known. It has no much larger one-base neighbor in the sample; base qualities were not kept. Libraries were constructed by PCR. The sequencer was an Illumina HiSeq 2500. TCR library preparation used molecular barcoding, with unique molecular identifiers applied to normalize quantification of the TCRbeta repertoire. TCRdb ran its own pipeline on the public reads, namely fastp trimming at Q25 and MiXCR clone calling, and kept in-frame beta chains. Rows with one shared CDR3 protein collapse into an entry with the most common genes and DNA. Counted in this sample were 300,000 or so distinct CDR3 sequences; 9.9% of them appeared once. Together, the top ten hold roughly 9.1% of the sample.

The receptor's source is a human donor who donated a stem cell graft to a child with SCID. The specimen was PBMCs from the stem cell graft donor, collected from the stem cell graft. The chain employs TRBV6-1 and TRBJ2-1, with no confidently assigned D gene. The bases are TGTGCCAGCAATCAAGCAGGAATACGGAGCGATGAGCAGTTCTTC. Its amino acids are CASNQAGIRSDEQFF.